The sample holds one count of the clone carrying this TCR beta chain. Its specificity is unknown. V lost 4 bases and J lost 4; bases outside the gene matches: 9. The germline CDR1 and CDR2 sequences are SGHAT and FQNNGV. CDR3 length: 15 amino acids. The sample belongs to a study of OX40 agonist ivuxolimab in advanced cancers. Notes on the study in general: At doses 0.1 to 3.0 mg/kg, CD4+ and CD8+ clones expanded. Normalized T-cell clonal expansion was also low in a subset of nonresponders.

TCRdb's copy holds only in-frame clones and misses some; the assay was immunoSEQ multiplex PCR. The sample has under 95,000 clones, approximately 84% seen once. The chain joins TRBV11-2 to TRBJ1-1; the match to TRBD1 covers 7 bases. This receptor was obtained from an adult with an advanced solid tumor such as melanoma, head and neck, liver or kidney cancer. Sequenced material: CD4+ or CD8+ T cells sorted from blood, taken in a trial of the OX40 agonist ivuxolimab. The CDR3 protein is CASSSAGTVSTEAFF. CDR3 in DNA: TGTGCCAGCAGCTCAGCCGGGACAGTGAGCACTGAAGCTTTCTTT.